The 27 T cell receptor beta chains listed next were all sequenced from one sample in a study of patients and donors after allogeneic stem cell transplantation. From the RT-PCR reads, TCRdb called clonotypes with MiXCR, one entry per CDR3 protein. This sample carries about 90,000 distinct CDR3 sequences, under 50% of them seen once, and the ten largest clones take 61%. The sequencing sample was made of blood, either unsorted or a sorted T cell fraction (not recorded which). The receptors were sampled from a human donor who was either an allogeneic HSCT recipient or a stem cell or donor lymphocyte infusion donor (not recorded which). It is not recorded whose cells these are; they may come from a transplant donor.

This clonotype showed up just a few times. This rearrangement joins TRBV10-3 to TRBJ1-1, with TRBD1 identical over 7 bases. This CDR3 has 15 residues. CDR1 and CDR2 from the germline V gene are ENHRY and SYGVKD. J was trimmed by 4 bases and V by 2 bases; bases with no gene match: 7. The CDR3 is CAISEPRQGSTEAFF. For the CDR3, the DNA is TGTGCCATCAGTGAGCCGCGACAGGGTAGCACTGAAGCTTTCTTT.

The rearrangement uses TRBV19 and TRBJ1-5; TRBD1 matches at 7 bases. CDR1 is LNHDA, CDR2 SQIVND, per germline (reference sequence). With V trimmed by 7 bases and J by 5 bases, 5 bases remained unmatched. There are 13 residues in the CDR3. Written as DNA, the CDR3 is TGTGCCAGTAACAGACAGGGCTATCAGCCCCAGCATTTT. It is translated as CASNRQGYQPQHF.

The chain has TRBV20-1 and TRBJ1-2; 11 positions agree with TRBD1. With 5 bases clipped from V and 5 bases from J, the junction kept 10 bases outside the gene matches. This CDR3 contains 15 residues. CDR1 DFQATT and CDR2 SNEGSKA come from the germline V gene (reference sequence). As DNA, the CDR3 is TGCAGTGCTTTTTACCGGGACAGGGGGAATTATGGCTACACCTTC. Protein sequence: CSAFYRDRGNYGYTF.

This clonotype occurred a few times. This sequence joins TRBV30 and TRBJ1-1, with 9 positions matching TRBD1. The CDR3 is made up of 13 amino acids. V was clipped by 8 bases and J by 1 base; unmatched bases: 5. CDR1 and CDR2 from the germline V gene are GTSNPN and SVGIG (reference sequence). The CDR3 here is CAGWDRENTEAFF. Here the CDR3 DNA reads TGTGCCGGATGGGACAGGGAGAACACTGAAGCTTTCTTT. The full variable domain, with the rest looked up from reference TRBV30 and TRBJ1-1, is SQTIHQWPATLVQPVGSPLSLECTVEGTSNPNLYWYRQAAGRGLQLLFYSVGIGQISSEVPQNLSASRPQDRQFILSSKKLLLSDSGFYLCAGWDRENTEAFFGQGTRLTVV.

This clonotype was seen a handful of times. V and J are TRBV5-1 and TRBJ1-1; D perhaps matches TRBD1 (5 bases). Looked up from germline, CDR1 is SGHRS and CDR2 is YFSETQ. V was shortened by 2 bases and J by 7 bases, with 18 bases between the two germline ends. There are 15 residues in the CDR3. The CDR3 nucleotides read TGCGCCAGCAGCTTTGCGACAGTCCTCAAGGGTGAAGCTTTCTTT. This gives the protein CASSFATVLKGEAFF.

This clonotype was seen a handful of times. This chain joins TRBV27 and TRBJ1-1; 8 nucleotides agree with TRBD1. The germline V gene encodes CDR1 MNHEY and CDR2 SMNVEV (reference sequence). The CDR3 runs 13 residues. J gave up 6 bases and V 2 bases, and 2 bases lay outside the gene matches. The CDR3 coding sequence is TGTGCCAGCAGTTTACGACAGGGGCCTGAAGCTTTCTTT. This gives the protein CASSLRQGPEAFF.

V gene TRBV20-1 combines with J gene TRBJ1-5; D call uncertain. The V gene's germline CDR1 is DFQATT and CDR2 SNEGSKA (reference sequence). The CDR3 runs to 12 residues. The V and J ends lost 0 bases and 6 bases respectively, with 6 bases between them. The CDR3 DNA reads as TGCAGTGCTAGAGATCGGAGTCAGCCCCAGCATTTT. As protein: CSARDRSQPQHF.

The CDR3 spells CASSYGPYYGYTF. The CDR3 DNA reads TGTGCCAGCAGTTACGGACCCTACTATGGCTACACCTTC. The rearrangement joins TRBV12-3 or TRBV12-4 to TRBJ1-2; no clear D. V was trimmed by 4 bases and J by 3 bases, leaving 9 bases between them. The CDR3 sequence is 13 residues long.

This chain links TRBV9 with TRBJ1-2, with TRBD1 matching over 7 bases. V dropped 3 bases and J dropped 4; count of bases not matched to a gene: 12. Germline V CDR1 and CDR2: SGDLS, YYNGEE. CDR3 size: 16 residues. The CDR3 here is CASSAYGRGTVYGYTF. DNA of the CDR3: TGTGCCAGCAGCGCTTACGGACGCGGGACAGTCTATGGCTACACCTTC. Filled out from reference TRBV9 and TRBJ1-2, the complete variable domain reads DSGVTQTPKHLITATGQRVTLRCSPRSGDLSVYWYQQSLDQGLQFLIQYYNGEERAKGNILERFSAQQFPDLHSELNLSSLELGDSALYFCASSAYGRGTVYGYTFGSGTRLTVV.

The genes are TRBV6-6 and TRBJ1-2; D not certain. Trimming stripped 0 bases from V and 1 base from J, with 15 bases between. There are 17 residues in the CDR3. Germline lookup yields CDR1 MNHNY and CDR2 SVGAGI (reference sequence). CDR3 amino acids: CASSYSILHTDNYGYTF. Here the CDR3 DNA reads TGTGCCAGCAGTTACTCGATACTCCACACGGATAACTATGGCTACACCTTC.

V and J are TRBV7-2 and TRBJ1-5; possibly TRBD1 for D (6 bases). The CDR3 is 15 amino acids. Trimming removed 4 bases from V and 2 bases from J, with 12 bases in between. Per the germline V gene, CDR1 is SGHTA and CDR2 is FQGNSA. In DNA, the CDR3 is TGTGCCAGCAGCTCCCCAGGGGCCCGCAATCAGCCCCAGCATTTT. It encodes CASSSPGARNQPQHF.

The rearrangement uses TRBV12-3 or TRBV12-4 and TRBJ2-2, with 7 bases matching TRBD1. The CDR3 runs 16 residues. V gave up 3 bases and J gave up 5 bases; unmatched junction bases: 9. CDR3 amino acids: CASSFIRQGKTGELFF. The CDR3 DNA reads as TGTGCCAGCAGTTTTATAAGACAGGGAAAGACCGGGGAGCTGTTTTTT.

J is TRBJ1-2 and V is TRBV20-1; no definite D call. Germline values: CDR1 DFQATT, CDR2 SNEGSKA (reference sequence). The CDR3 is made up of 15 amino acids. The V gene lost 1 base and the J gene lost 1 base, with 13 bases spanning the gap. This CDR3 reads CSARAPPGLNYGYTF. Here the CDR3 DNA reads TGCAGTGCTAGAGCCCCCCCCGGTCTTAACTATGGCTACACCTTC.

This chain links TRBV2 with TRBJ1-6; 7 bases are a match to TRBD1. The CDR3 length is 16 residues. Germline CDR1 reads SNHLY; CDR2 reads FYNNEI. The V segment lost 6 bases and the J segment 4 bases; nucleotides outside the gene matches: 9. CDR3 coding DNA: TGTGCCAGCAGCACCCAACCGGGACAGTATAATTCACCCCTCCACTTT. Translation gives CASSTQPGQYNSPLHF.

This clonotype was seen a few times. This chain links TRBV15 with TRBJ2-3, with a tentative D call TRBD2 (6 bases). Per germline, CDR1 LNHNV and CDR2 YYDKDF (reference sequence). The V gene lost 6 bases and the J gene lost 1 base, with 11 bases spanning the gap. The CDR3 totals 14 residues. Here the CDR3 reads CATSPGEGTDTQYF. The CDR3 nucleotides read TGTGCCACCAGTCCCGGGGAGGGCACAGATACGCAGTATTTT.

The V call is TRBV20-1, the J call TRBJ2-3, with D possibly TRBD2 on 7 matching bases. The V and J ends lost 4 bases and 3 bases respectively, with 14 bases between them. The CDR3 loop spans 14 amino acids. Germline V gene data show CDR1 as DFQATT and CDR2 as SNEGSKA (reference sequence). The CDR3 DNA sequence: TGCAGTGCTATTGGACTAGACAGGACAGATACGCAGTATTTT. As protein: CSAIGLDRTDTQYF.

There are a few counts of this clonotype. The rearrangement links TRBV4-3 to TRBJ1-1, with no clear D. CDR3 size: 14 residues. V was trimmed by 5 bases and J by 0 bases, leaving 10 bases between them. Germline V gene data show CDR1 as LGHNA and CDR2 as YSLEER. The CDR3 DNA follows: TGCGCCAGCAGCAAAGCTACAATGAACACTGAAGCTTTCTTT. Its protein product is CASSKATMNTEAFF.

This clonotype was seen once. This chain connects TRBV5-1 to TRBJ2-3; D may match TRBD1 or TRBD2 (6 bases each). V was pared by 7 bases and J by 2 bases, with 11 bases between. Germline V lookup: CDR1 SGHRS, CDR2 YFSETQ. The CDR3 loop spans 13 amino acids. CDR3 protein: CASGGDNTDTQYF. CDR3 sequence (DNA): TGCGCCAGCGGAGGGGACAACACAGATACGCAGTATTTT.

The sample holds a few counts of this clonotype. The chain uses TRBV5-5 and TRBJ1-5; the D gene is possibly TRBD1 (5 bases). Trimming removed 2 bases at V and 1 base at J, with 7 bases between. The germline CDR1 and CDR2 sequences are SGHKS and YYEKEE (reference sequence). The CDR3 spans 14 residues. CDR3 sequence reads: CASSFRDSNQPQHF. In DNA, the CDR3 is TGTGCCAGCAGCTTCCGGGACAGCAATCAGCCCCAGCATTTT. Based on the CDR3 plus reference TRBV5-5 and TRBJ1-5, the full variable domain is DAGVTQSPTHLIKTRGQQVTLRCSPISGHKSVSWYQQVLGQGPQFIFQYYEKEERGRGNFPDRFSARQFPNYSSELNVNALLLGDSALYLCASSFRDSNQPQHFGDGTRLSIL.

The genes are TRBV7-9 and TRBJ1-2, with 9 bases matching TRBD1. Germline V gives CDR1 SEHNR, CDR2 FQNEAQ (reference sequence). Trimming cost V 5 bases and J 4 bases; bases outside gene matches: 8. The CDR3 length is 15 residues. The chain's CDR3 is CASSRQGQGGYGYTF. The CDR3 bases are TGTGCCAGCAGCAGACAGGGACAGGGAGGCTATGGCTACACCTTC.

This clonotype was detected only a few times. CDR3 amino acids: CAISNAQGLRQPQHF. The CDR3 DNA follows: TGTGCCATCAGTAACGCCCAGGGGTTGCGGCAGCCCCAGCATTTT. This sequence joins TRBV10-3 and TRBJ1-5; TRBD1 is a possible D gene (6 bases). The germline CDR1 and CDR2 sequences are ENHRY and SYGVKD. Trimming stripped 5 bases from V and 7 bases from J, with 18 bases between. There are 15 residues in the CDR3.

The V gene is TRBV6-5, the J gene TRBJ2-7; D remains ambiguous. The V and J ends lost 0 bases and 7 bases respectively, with 13 bases between them. CDR3 length equals 14 residues. Germline values: CDR1 MNHEY, CDR2 SVGAGI. CDR3 sequence: CASSYSLLPEEQYF. CDR3 bases: TGTGCCAGCAGTTACTCCCTGCTACCTGAAGAGCAGTACTTC.

This chain joins TRBV4-3 and TRBJ2-7; no definite D call. The CDR3 is 13 amino acids. Germline values: CDR1 LGHNA, CDR2 YSLEER. Trimming took 4 bases from V and 1 from J, leaving 8 bases between them. The DNA for the CDR3 is TGCGCCAGCAGCCCGACACTTTCCTACGAGCAGTACTTC. It codes for CASSPTLSYEQYF.

The chain uses TRBV20-1 and TRBJ2-1, with 7 bases identical to TRBD2. This CDR3 is 16 amino acids long. CDR1 is DFQATT and CDR2 is SNEGSKA in the germline V gene (reference sequence). Unmatched junction bases numbered 8, after V lost 3 bases and J lost 0 bases. The CDR3 loop reads CSARYPGGSSYNEQFF. The CDR3 DNA is TGCAGTGCTAGGTATCCGGGGGGTAGCTCCTACAATGAGCAGTTCTTC.

The chain joins TRBV5-1 to TRBJ1-3; D gene uncertain. V was trimmed by 1 base and J by 0 bases, leaving 17 bases between them. Germline values: CDR1 SGHRS, CDR2 YFSETQ. The CDR3 runs 18 residues. The CDR3 coding sequence is TGCGCCAGCAGCTTGTTCAAGGCTTACGACTTCTCTGGAAACACCATATATTTT. This translates into CASSLFKAYDFSGNTIYF. Looking up the rest from reference TRBV5-1 and TRBJ1-3 gives the full variable domain: KAGVTQTPRYLIKTRGQQVTLSCSPISGHRSVSWYQQTPGQGLQFLFEYFSETQRNKGNFPGRFSGRQFSNSRSEMNVSTLELGDSALYLCASSLFKAYDFSGNTIYFGEGSWLTVV.

This clonotype came up a few times. V and J are TRBV13 and TRBJ1-6, with D perhaps TRBD1 (6 bases). V lost 4 bases and J lost 8, with 18 bases in between. Germline-derived CDR1 and CDR2 are PRHDT and FYEKMQ (reference sequence). The CDR3 sequence is 16 residues long. In DNA form, the CDR3 reads TGTGCCAGCAGCTCTTGGGCAGGGGCAAAAGATTCACCCCTCCACTTT. Translated: CASSSWAGAKDSPLHF.

The V call is TRBV9, the J call TRBJ2-1; perhaps TRBD2 as D (5 bases). Trimming took off 4 bases at V and 7 bases at J, with 12 bases between the two ends. Germline lookup yields CDR1 SGDLS and CDR2 YYNGEE. The CDR3 loop spans 13 amino acids. The CDR3 coding sequence is TGTGCCAGCAGCCGCGTGGGAGAAAATGAGCAGTTCTTC. This encodes CASSRVGENEQFF. Complete variable domain (other parts from reference TRBV9 and TRBJ2-1): DSGVTQTPKHLITATGQRVTLRCSPRSGDLSVYWYQQSLDQGLQFLIQYYNGEERAKGNILERFSAQQFPDLHSELNLSSLELGDSALYFCASSRVGENEQFFGPGTRLTVL.